This TCR beta chain is drawn from a study of blood T cells in healthy people across ages. About the study: In model experiments, template switching was able to capture about one barcoded beta molecule for every two T cells that were present.

Looked up from germline, CDR1 is SGHAT and CDR2 is FQDESV (reference sequence). This CDR3 spans 15 amino acids. Each donor supplied around 10 milliliters of peripheral blood. Overall study findings and caveats: The study found TCR beta diversity correlated strongly with naive T cell percentage.

This clonotype has just a few counts. The antigen is not known. The second PCR ran about 6 to 12 cycles with a sample-barcoded 5' primer and J-beta primers. MiXCR, applied by TCRdb to the 5' RACE reads, yields one record per CDR3 protein. The repertoire includes about a million distinct CDR3 sequences, roughly 52% of them detected once, and around an eighth sits in the top ten. This receptor was identified in a man aged 25 to 40 in good health. The J gene is TRBJ2-4, the V gene TRBV11-1, with D perhaps being TRBD1 or TRBD2 (5 bases each). The closer fit of TRBJ2-7 to the DNA end suggests the J call may be wrong. Sequencing was performed on blood. CDR3 protein: CASSTSQGAAYEQYF. As DNA, the CDR3 is TGTGCCAGCAGCACCTCGCAGGGAGCAGCCTACGAGCAGTACTTC.